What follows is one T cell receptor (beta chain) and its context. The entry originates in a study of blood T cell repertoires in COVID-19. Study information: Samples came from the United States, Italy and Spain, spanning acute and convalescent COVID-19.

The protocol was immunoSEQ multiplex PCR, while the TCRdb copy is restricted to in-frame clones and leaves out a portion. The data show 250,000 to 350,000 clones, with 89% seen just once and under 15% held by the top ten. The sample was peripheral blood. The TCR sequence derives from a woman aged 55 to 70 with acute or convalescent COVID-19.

CDR3 in amino acids: CASSRSGLRTIYF. The CDR3 DNA is TGTGCCAGCAGCCGTTCGGGGTTGCGGACCATATATTTT. The chain joins TRBV5-6 to TRBJ1-3; D gene uncertain. Germline CDR1 is SGHDT and CDR2 is YYEEEE. V lost 4 bases to trimming and J lost 10 bases, with 15 bases between them. CDR3 length: 13 residues. Supplemented by reference TRBV5-6 and TRBJ1-3, the full variable domain reads DAGVTQSPTHLIKTRGQQVTLRCSPKSGHDTVSWYQQALGQGPQFIFQYYEEEERQRGNFPDRFSGHQFPNYSSELNVNALLLGDSALYLCASSRSGLRTIYFGEGSWLTVV.